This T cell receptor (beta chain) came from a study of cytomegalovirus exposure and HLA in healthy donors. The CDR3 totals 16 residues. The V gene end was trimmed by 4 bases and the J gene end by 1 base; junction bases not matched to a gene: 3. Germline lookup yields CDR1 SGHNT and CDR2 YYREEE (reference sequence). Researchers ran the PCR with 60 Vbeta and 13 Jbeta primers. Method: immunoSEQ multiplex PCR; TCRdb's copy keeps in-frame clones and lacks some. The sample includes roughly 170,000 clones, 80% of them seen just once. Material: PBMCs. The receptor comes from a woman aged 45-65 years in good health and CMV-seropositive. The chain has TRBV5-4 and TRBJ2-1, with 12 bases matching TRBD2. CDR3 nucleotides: TGTGCCAGCAGCCCGGGACTAGCGGGTTCCTACAATGAGCAGTTCTTC. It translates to CASSPGLAGSYNEQFF.